A selection of T cell receptor beta chains follows, all from one sample in a study of human T cells and chemical hapten exposure. MiXCR, applied by TCRdb to the RACE reads, yields one record per CDR3 protein. The repertoire consists of some 380,000 distinct CDR3 sequences, with roughly 5% occurring once and the leading ten covering approximately 2.1%. The sample was whole blood, taken in connection with sensitization to the hapten diphenylcyclopropenone (DPC). These receptors all stem from a woman aged 50 to 65 with alopecia areata. Some clones in this sample may be carry-over from other donors' samples. Each CDR3 is given with its conserved first and last residue. D genes are given only for firm matches. Clone sizes are given selectively: once, few, many, or a class where the clone is expanded.

j_gene	abundance	d_gene	v_gene	CDR3nt	CDR3aa
TRBJ2-7	many	NA	TRBV29-1	TGCAGCGTTGAAGGCGGCGGGGCGGGGTACGAGCAGTACTTC	CSVEGGGAGYEQYF
TRBJ1-5	many	NA	TRBV10-3	TGTGCCATCAGTCCCATTGACCCCGGAGAGAATCAGCCCCAGCATTTT	CAISPIDPGENQPQHF
TRBJ2-1	many	TRBD1	TRBV5-1	TGCGCCAGCAGCCTTGGGCGGGGACAGGGGGACAATGAGCAGTTCTTC	CASSLGRGQGDNEQFF
TRBJ1-2	few	NA	TRBV20-1	TGCAGTGCTAGAGTATGGTCAGATTCTAACTATGGCTACACCTTC	CSARVWSDSNYGYTF
TRBJ1-2	many	NA	TRBV29-1	TGCAGCGTTGAGAGCAGGCTGACTAACTATGGCTACACCTTC	CSVESRLTNYGYTF
TRBJ2-4	many	NA	TRBV7-2	TGTGCCAGCAGCCCAGCCCTTTCCGGGCTCACGGGAAACATTCAGTACTTC	CASSPALSGLTGNIQYF
TRBJ2-3	many	NA	TRBV5-1	TGCGCCAGCAGCTCAGGGTATCCCCCAACAGATACGCAGTATTTT	CASSSGYPPTDTQYF
TRBJ1-6	NA	NA	TRBV5-1	TGCGCCAGCAGCTTGGGGCAGGGAGAGAACTCCTATAATTCACCCCTCCACTTT	CASSLGQGENSYNSPLHF
TRBJ2-1	few	NA	TRBV5-1	TGCGCCAGCAGCTTTTCAGCAGGGGCCTCCTACAATGAGCAGTTCTTC	CASSFSAGASYNEQFF
TRBJ1-6	many	NA	TRBV7-9	TGTGCCAGCAGCTTAGCGTCTTCACCCCTCCACTTT	CASSLASSPLHF
TRBJ1-1	many	NA	TRBV11-2	TGTGCCAGCAGCTCAGGGCGGGCGCTGAGCACTGAAGCTTTCTTT	CASSSGRALSTEAFF
TRBJ2-7	many	TRBD2	TRBV28	TGTGCCAGCAGAACCGCTAGCGGGATCGTTCCCTACGAGCAGTACTTC	CASRTASGIVPYEQYF
TRBJ2-1	NA	TRBD2	TRBV4-1	TGCGCCAGCAGCCAAGGAGGGACTAGCGTCGATGAGCAGTTCTTC	CASSQGGTSVDEQFF
TRBJ2-1	many	TRBD2	TRBV7-9	TGTGCCAGCAGCTCCTACCTTAGCGGGGGGGCCTACAATGAGCAGTTCTTC	CASSSYLSGGAYNEQFF
TRBJ2-6	many	TRBD2	TRBV29-1	TGCAGCGTTACTGGACTAGCGGGGGATACCTCTGGGGCCAACGTCCTGACTTTC	CSVTGLAGDTSGANVLTF
TRBJ2-1	many	NA	TRBV7-9	TGTGCCAGCAGCTTAGTCCTGCAGAATGAGCAGTTCTTC	CASSLVLQNEQFF
TRBJ2-6	few	NA	TRBV6-4	TGTGCCAGCAGCCCTAAGGGGGGCTTCTCTGGGGCCAACGTCCTGACTTTC	CASSPKGGFSGANVLTF
TRBJ1-1	NA	NA	TRBV7-8	TGTGCCAGCAGCTGGAAACAGAAGGCCCACACTGAAGCTTTCTTT	CASSWKQKAHTEAFF
TRBJ2-2	many	NA	TRBV5-6	TGTGCCAGCAGCTCCGGGACGGTCGTGTGGGAGCTGTTTTTT	CASSSGTVVWELFF
TRBJ1-1	many	NA	TRBV5-4	TGTGCCAGCAGCGCGGTCTTTTCCACTGAAGCTTTCTTT	CASSAVFSTEAFF
TRBJ2-4	many	NA	TRBV6-1	TGTGCCAGCAGCCCGCCGGGAGATACAAACATTCAGTACTTC	CASSPPGDTNIQYF
TRBJ1-2	few	TRBD1	TRBV5-5	TGTGCCAGCAGCTTTTCCGGGACAGGGAATAACTATGGCTACACCTTC	CASSFSGTGNNYGYTF
TRBJ2-1	NA	TRBD2	TRBV24-1	TGTGCCACCAGCGGGACTAGCGGGGGGGCCTACAATGAGCAGTTCTTC	CATSGTSGGAYNEQFF
TRBJ2-1	few	TRBD2	TRBV3-1	TGTGCCAGCAGCCACGGCGGGGGGGTTGGCAATGAGCAGTTCTTC	CASSHGGGVGNEQFF
TRBJ2-1	many	TRBD1	TRBV9	TGTGCCAGCAGCGTTGGGGACAGGGGGCGCGATGAGCAGTTCTTC	CASSVGDRGRDEQFF
TRBJ1-2	many	TRBD1	TRBV20-1	TGCAGTGCTAGGAGGACAGGCAGTTTTGGCTACACCTTC	CSARRTGSFGYTF
TRBJ2-3	many	TRBD2	TRBV11-2	TGTGCCAGCAGCTTAGGAGCGGGGGTGGCAGATACGCAGTATTTT	CASSLGAGVADTQYF